This is a list of T cell receptor beta chains from one sample in a study of OX40 agonist ivuxolimab in advanced cancers. Here immunoSEQ multiplex PCR was the method, and the copy in TCRdb shows in-frame clones only, minus some. Among some 45,000 clones listed, approximately 86% were seen once. This specimen consisted of CD4+ or CD8+ T cells sorted from blood, obtained in a trial of the OX40 agonist ivuxolimab. The receptors stem from an adult with an advanced solid tumor such as melanoma, head and neck, liver or kidney cancer. Both conserved end residues are part of each CDR3.

v_call,cdr3_length,j_call,cdr3_aa
TRBV27,17,TRBJ1-2,CASSPFDPEVIPRGYTF
TRBV18,18,TRBJ1-3,CASSPPPFWDNSGNTIYF
TRBV28,17,TRBJ2-1,CASSYSPGQGAYNEQFF
TRBV6-5,15,TRBJ2-3,CASSPINPGLDTQYF
TRBV9,16,TRBJ2-3,CASSPTRAGVVDTQYF
TRBV7-2,15,TRBJ2-7,CASSSGRDTDYEQYF
TRBV6-6,15,TRBJ1-2,CASSYSPTGSYGYTF
TRBV19,12,TRBJ1-5,CASRDGNQPQHF
TRBV5-1,15,TRBJ2-1,CASSETGVVYNEQFF
TRBV12-5,12,TRBJ1-1,CASGFWGTEAFF
TRBV27,14,TRBJ2-5,CASAIGEGKETQYF
TRBV6-4,17,TRBJ2-1,CASSDSVGGGDYNEQFF
TRBV7-9,14,TRBJ2-7,CASSLVQTADEQYF
TRBV5-4,13,TRBJ1-1,CASSIGTGTEAFF
TRBV6-5,14,TRBJ2-7,CASTLNGAAYEQYF
TRBV4-1,12,TRBJ2-1,CASSQGANEQFF
TRBV28,17,TRBJ2-2,CASSFSLAGPNTGELFF
TRBV28,13,TRBJ2-2,CASRNPWSGELFF
TRBV11-2,12,TRBJ1-2,CASATDVYGYTF
TRBV11-2,14,TRBJ1-1,CASSFHDREAEAFF
TRBV5-1,14,TRBJ2-2,CASSQGHEDGELFF
TRBV2,14,TRBJ2-2,CATQDRANTGELFF
TRBV12-5,17,TRBJ2-3,CASGLVTSGVLTDTQYF
TRBV27,13,TRBJ1-1,CASSLYQNTEAFF
TRBV19,14,TRBJ1-1,CASSIEAANTEAFF
TRBV7-9,13,TRBJ2-2,CASSPPYTGELFF
TRBV19,16,TRBJ1-5,CASSMGTGGLGQPQHF
TRBV4-1,13,TRBJ1-1,CASSQGPNTEAFF
TRBV28,23,TRBJ2-2,CASSLMEGGAGTSGPLGTGELFF
TRBV7-2,14,TRBJ2-3,CASSTLTSTDTQYF